This is a list of T cell receptor beta chains from one sample in a study of CD8 T cells in Susac syndrome. MiXCR, applied by TCRdb to the immunoSEQ multiplex PCR reads, yields one record per CDR3 protein. Among about 210,000 distinct CDR3 sequences listed, nearly 97% were seen once. Sequencing was performed on CD4+ T cells from PBMCs. The receptors were sampled from a human donor with multiple sclerosis. Both conserved end residues are part of each CDR3. The D gene is left open where the match is weak.

>17|-|TRBV30|TRBJ2-6
CACAPRRGVSGANVLTF
>13|-|TRBV20-1|TRBJ2-3
CSARPGSGDTQYF
>16|-|TRBV28|TRBJ1-5
CASSLLTRGYNQPQHF
>13|-|TRBV3-1|TRBJ1-1
CASSQEGRTEAFF
>16|TRBD2|TRBV2|TRBJ2-1
CASSGLAGVAYNEQFF
>14|-|TRBV20-1|TRBJ2-7
CSAPDFSSTYEQYF
>16|TRBD2|TRBV24-1|TRBJ2-1
CATSDSTSGRYNEQFF
>14|TRBD1|TRBV29-1|TRBJ2-7
CSVADRGLSYEQYF
>17|TRBD2|TRBV27|TRBJ2-7
CASSSSRLAAGSYEQYF
>12|-|TRBV15|TRBJ1-5
CATSRSHQPQHF
>14|TRBD2|TRBV5-1|TRBJ2-7
CASSFLSTSGEQYF
>14|-|TRBV4-2|TRBJ2-7
CASSRAAGTYEQYF
>18|TRBD2|TRBV5-1|TRBJ2-1
CASSANIPSGSSYNEQFF
>15|-|TRBV28|TRBJ2-2
CASSSSPLQAGELFF
>14|-|TRBV9|TRBJ2-4
CASSVEVGSNIQYF
>12|-|TRBV20-1|TRBJ1-2
CSPRGHTYGYTF
>15|TRBD2|TRBV29-1|TRBJ2-3
CSTGLAVTSTDTQYF
>18|-|TRBV3-1|TRBJ2-1
CASSQGNSGVPSYNEQFF
>15|-|TRBV15|TRBJ2-1
CATSRDRAGNNEQFF
>15|-|TRBV23-1|TRBJ2-5
CASSRRVKGRETQYF
>14|TRBD1|TRBV12-3/TRBV12-4|TRBJ1-5
CASSFRQGGQPQHF
>15|-|TRBV7-2|TRBJ1-4
CASSLQVGTNEKLFF
>15|TRBD2|TRBV9|TRBJ2-7
CASIPIRSGKYEQYF
>15|TRBD1|TRBV3-1|TRBJ2-3
CASSQAGTDTDTQYF
>15|TRBD2|TRBV9|TRBJ2-7
CASSYRGLAGGEQYF
>13|-|TRBV12-3/TRBV12-4|TRBJ1-1
CASSFARNTEAFF
>13|TRBD1|TRBV29-1|TRBJ1-2
CSVEWDSVYGYTF
>15|-|TRBV7-9|TRBJ1-2
CASSLGSNPNYGYTF
>17|-|TRBV2|TRBJ1-6
CASSEAPTGRSNSPLHF
>14|-|TRBV2|TRBJ2-3
CASSLAVNTDTQYF
>13|-|TRBV12-3/TRBV12-4|TRBJ1-4
CASTGRRFEKLFF
>15|-|TRBV20-1|TRBJ1-2
CSASPPGGSFGGYTF
>14|TRBD1|TRBV7-9|TRBJ2-7
CASNLAGTGDEQYF
>19|TRBD2|TRBV25-1|TRBJ2-1
CASSEFPRGGRNFDNEQFF
>16|-|TRBV4-2|TRBJ2-7
CASSLSPQRTLVEQYF
>12|-|TRBV2|TRBJ1-5
CASMGAGQPQHF
>13|-|TRBV6-5|TRBJ1-2
CASRERVLYGYTF
>13|-|TRBV20-1|TRBJ2-7
CSARGDGTYEQYF
>11|-|TRBV20-1|TRBJ1-1
CSASPGVEAFF
>11|-|TRBV10-3|TRBJ1-1
CAASGGQEAFF
>14|-|TRBV20-1|TRBJ2-5
CSAQKTEPQETQYF
>14|TRBD1|TRBV2|TRBJ1-5
CASSQDRGRQPQHF
>16|TRBD1|TRBV23-1|TRBJ2-7
CASISRDRALIYEQYF
>12|-|TRBV20-1|TRBJ2-5
CSARVHPETQYF
>14|TRBD1|TRBV11-2|TRBJ2-3
CASSDRGSGDTQYF